The clone carrying this TCR beta chain is medium-sized by share. No antigen is known for it. Cells sorted as Tregs were CD4+, CD25+ and CD127-/low. Findings and limits, study-wide: Tumor Tregs overlapped most with tumor, then blood, naive CD4+ cells. Tumor memory CD4+ T cell TCR gene usage clustered with blood and lymph node memory CD4+ cells and lymph node naive CD4+ cells.

The CDR3 has 14 amino acids. V gave up 4 bases and J gave up 6 bases; unmatched junction bases: 8. Semi-nested PCR with Nested Universal Primer A followed constant-region reverse priming of full-length variable regions. TCRdb redid the calling of the 5' RACE reads with MiXCR, one entry per CDR3 protein. The data hold about 10,000 distinct CDR3 sequences, with 13% to 15% observed a single time. Sequences were obtained from Tregs sorted from blood. The clonotype comes from a female donor with breast cancer. This chain uses TRBV12-3 or TRBV12-4 with TRBJ1-1; TRBD1 aligns across 7 bases. The CDR3 DNA sequence: TGTGCCAGCAGTTCCAGAGGGGGCGTCTCTGAAGCTTTCTTT. This codes for CASSSRGGVSEAFF.